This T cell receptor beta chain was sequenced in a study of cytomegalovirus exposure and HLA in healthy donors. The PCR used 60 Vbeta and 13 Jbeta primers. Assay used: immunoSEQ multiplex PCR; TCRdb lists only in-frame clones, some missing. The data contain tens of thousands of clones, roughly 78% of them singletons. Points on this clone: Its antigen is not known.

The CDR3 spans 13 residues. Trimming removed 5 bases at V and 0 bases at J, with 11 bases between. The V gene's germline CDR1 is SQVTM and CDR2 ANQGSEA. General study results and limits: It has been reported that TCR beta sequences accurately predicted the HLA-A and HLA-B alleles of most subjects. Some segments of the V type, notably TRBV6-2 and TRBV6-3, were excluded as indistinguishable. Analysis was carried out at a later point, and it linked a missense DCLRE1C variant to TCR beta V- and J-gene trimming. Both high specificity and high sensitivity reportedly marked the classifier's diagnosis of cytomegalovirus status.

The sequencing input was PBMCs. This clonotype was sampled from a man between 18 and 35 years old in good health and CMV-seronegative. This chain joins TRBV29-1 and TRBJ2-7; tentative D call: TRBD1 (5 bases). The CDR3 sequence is CSVPGRHSYEQYF. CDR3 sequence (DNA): TGCAGCGTTCCAGGGCGGCACTCCTACGAGCAGTACTTC.